The clone carrying this TCR beta chain was seen more than once but under ten times. Antigen: not known. The protocol was immunoSEQ multiplex PCR, while the TCRdb copy is restricted to in-frame clones and leaves out a portion. The table has 45,000 to 60,000 clones, approximately 90% seen once. This sample was included in a study of early stage breast cancer tumors. Study-wide results and caveats: Unsorted bulk genomic DNA sequencing lacked pairing and functional marker data. Enriched TCRB sequences shared across patients were mostly commonly generated sequences.

The CDR3 totals 15 residues. The germline CDR1 and CDR2 sequences are SNHLY and FYNNEI. V shed 6 bases, J shed 7 bases, and the junction held 4 bases outside the gene matches. The clonotype was recovered from a person aged 70 to 80 with breast cancer. The chain employs TRBV2 and TRBJ1-6, with 12 positions matching TRBD1. Sequencing was carried out using blood. The CDR3 DNA follows: TGTGCCAGCAGAATGGGACAGGGGGCCAATTCACCCCTCCACTTT. Protein: CASRMGQGANSPLHF.